The rows below give T cell receptor beta chains drawn from one sample of a study of shared clonotypes between healthy human individuals. Data came from immunoSEQ multiplex PCR; TCRdb stores just in-frame clones and leaves some out. The profile shows roughly 890,000 clones, about 91% of them singletons. The sample was naive CD8+ T cells sorted from blood. The receptor set was obtained from a man in his thirties or forties in good health. Both conserved end residues are part of each CDR3. D genes are given only for firm matches. Clone size is shown for a subset of rows, as once, few, many or a class of expanded clone.

clone_size d_call j_call v_call cdr3_aa cdr3_nt
once - TRBJ2-5 TRBV7-9 CASSLIVRETQYF TGTGCCAGCAGCTTGATAGTGCGAGAGACCCAGTACTTC
- - TRBJ2-5 TRBV10-3 CAALSDREETQYF TGTGCCGCCCTTTCGGACAGAGAAGAGACCCAGTACTTC
- - TRBJ2-1 TRBV11-2 CASSSTARVNEQFF TGTGCCAGCAGCTCGACTGCCCGGGTCAATGAGCAGTTCTTC
- - TRBJ2-7 TRBV7-9 CASSHQRAYEQYF TGTGCCAGCAGCCATCAGCGAGCCTACGAGCAGTACTTC
- - TRBJ2-1 TRBV6-5 CASSYSINAGEQFF TGTGCCAGCAGTTACTCGATAAACGCGGGTGAGCAGTTCTTC
- - TRBJ2-3 TRBV19 CASSNSAGNTQYF TGTGCCAGTAGTAACTCCGCTGGGAATACGCAGTATTTT
- TRBD1 TRBJ2-3 TRBV7-9 CASSLGRRGQGSNTQYF TGTGCCAGCAGCTTGGGCCGCCGGGGACAGGGAAGTAATACGCAGTATTTT
few - TRBJ2-1 TRBV10-2 CASTTGNEQFF TGCGCCAGCACCACGGGCAATGAGCAGTTCTTC
- - TRBJ2-7 TRBV6-1 CASSERNGAPYEQYF TGTGCCAGCAGTGAAAGGAATGGGGCTCCCTACGAGCAGTACTTC
- - TRBJ1-1 TRBV28 CASSLSLYTEAFF TGTGCCAGCAGTTTATCTCTATACACTGAAGCTTTCTTT
- - TRBJ2-7 TRBV27 CASSLRGGGNPSYEQYF TGTGCCAGCAGTCTCCGGGGAGGGGGCAATCCCTCCTACGAGCAGTACTTC
- - TRBJ2-3 TRBV14 CASSQDVVSLGDGTDTQYF TGTGCCAGCAGCCAAGATGTAGTTTCTTTGGGGGACGGCACAGATACGCAGTATTTT
- - TRBJ2-7 TRBV21-1 CASSRPGLASATYEQYF TGTGCCAGCAGCAGACCGGGACTAGCGTCGGCTACCTACGAGCAGTACTTC
- TRBD1 TRBJ2-2 TRBV27 CASQRDRVTTGELFF TGTGCCAGCCAAAGGGACAGGGTAACCACCGGGGAGCTGTTTTTT
- TRBD2 TRBJ2-1 TRBV9 CASSDPTSGSFVDEQFF TGTGCCAGCAGCGACCCGACTAGCGGGAGTTTCGTGGATGAGCAGTTCTTC
- - TRBJ2-1 TRBV10-2 CASSLSAGNFYNEQFF TGCGCCAGCAGCCTATCAGCGGGTAATTTCTACAATGAGCAGTTCTTC
- - TRBJ1-2 TRBV15 CATSRVVDSYTHEHGYTF TGTGCCACCAGCAGAGTCGTGGACAGCTACACTCACGAACATGGCTACACCTTC
- TRBD2 TRBJ2-1 TRBV7-2 CASSLVPGLAELNEQFF TGTGCCAGCAGCTTAGTGCCGGGACTAGCGGAACTCAATGAGCAGTTCTTC
- TRBD2 TRBJ2-7 TRBV13 CASSIRGGDYEQYF TGTGCCAGCAGCATACGCGGGGGGGACTACGAGCAGTACTTC
- - TRBJ1-1 TRBV11-2 CASSLGGYGNTEAFF TGTGCCAGCAGCTTAGGGGGGTACGGGAACACTGAAGCTTTCTTT
- - TRBJ1-2 TRBV6-5 CASSYSASNYGYTF TGTGCCAGCAGTTACTCGGCGTCTAACTATGGCTACACCTTC
- - TRBJ2-1 TRBV6-6 CASSYSAPETDEQFF TGTGCCAGCAGTTACTCCGCGCCCGAGACGGATGAGCAGTTCTTC
- - TRBJ2-4 TRBV19 CASSPRDRLAKNIQYF TGTGCCAGTTCCCCCCGGGACCGACTAGCCAAAAACATTCAGTACTTC
- TRBD1 TRBJ1-2 TRBV5-1 CASSSRGGLSGYTF TGCGCCAGCAGCTCACGAGGGGGCTTGTCTGGCTACACCTTC
- TRBD1 TRBJ1-1 TRBV27 CASSLLGTGNTEAFF TGTGCCAGCAGTTTGTTGGGGACAGGGAACACTGAAGCTTTCTTT
- TRBD1 TRBJ2-3 TRBV7-2 CASSLGAGQEANTQYF TGTGCCAGCAGCTTAGGTGCCGGACAGGAGGCTAATACGCAGTATTTT
- - TRBJ2-7 TRBV2 CASSEIEQYF TGTGCCAGCAGTGAGATCGAGCAGTACTTC
- - TRBJ1-3 TRBV9 CASSSDGVVGNTIYF TGTGCCAGCAGCAGTGACGGGGTAGTAGGAAACACCATATATTTT
- - TRBJ2-2 TRBV28 CASSLSSTADTGELFF TGTGCCAGCAGTTTATCCTCGACAGCGGACACCGGGGAGCTGTTTTTT
- TRBD2 TRBJ2-3 TRBV27 CASSLGTSGADTQYF TGTGCCAGCAGTTTAGGGACTAGCGGTGCAGATACGCAGTATTTT
- - TRBJ1-3 TRBV7-9 CASSLVRGRSGNTIYF TGTGCCAGCAGCTTAGTAAGGGGAAGATCTGGAAACACCATATATTTT
- - TRBJ2-1 TRBV6-6 CASSDPAALDNEQFF TGTGCCAGCAGCGACCCGGCCGCCTTGGACAATGAGCAGTTCTTC
- TRBD2 TRBJ2-1 TRBV25-1 CASSDLERIAGSYNEQFF TGTGCCAGCAGTGACCTAGAGAGAATAGCGGGGTCCTACAATGAGCAGTTCTTC
- - TRBJ2-7 TRBV18 CASSPSTYEQYF TGTGCCAGCTCACCTTCGACATACGAGCAGTACTTC
- - TRBJ1-5 TRBV6-5 CATCRGGNQPQHF TGTGCCACCTGCAGGGGAGGCAATCAGCCCCAGCATTTT
- - TRBJ2-7 TRBV4-1 CASSQGWGEQYF TGCGCCAGCAGCCAAGGATGGGGGGAGCAGTACTTC
- TRBD2 TRBJ2-7 TRBV14 CASSAHGLAGGVEQYF TGTGCCAGCAGCGCACATGGACTAGCGGGAGGAGTAGAGCAGTACTTC
- - TRBJ1-2 TRBV7-2 CASSRLVTFGVYGYTF TGTGCCAGCAGCCGTTTAGTAACGTTTGGGGTTTATGGCTACACCTTC
once - TRBJ2-7 TRBV5-1 CASSPTVPIPGYNSYEQYF TGCGCCAGCAGCCCGACCGTTCCTATTCCGGGTTATAACTCCTACGAGCAGTACTTC
once - TRBJ1-1 TRBV10-3 CAISESEDTEAFF TGTGCCATCAGTGAGTCGGAGGACACTGAAGCTTTCTTT
- - TRBJ2-1 TRBV4-3 CASSQDLRGARDNEQFF TGCGCCAGCAGCCAAGATCTCCGGGGGGCTCGGGACAATGAGCAGTTCTTC
- - TRBJ2-7 TRBV11-2 CASSRGGTAYEQYF TGTGCCAGCAGCCGCGGAGGGACAGCCTACGAGCAGTACTTC
once - TRBJ1-1 TRBV6-1 CASSKGYTEAFF TGTGCCAGCAGCAAAGGTTACACTGAAGCTTTCTTT
- - TRBJ1-3 TRBV10-3 CASVGGVGSTGNTIYF TGTGCCAGCGTCGGGGGAGTGGGCAGCACTGGAAACACCATATATTTT
- - TRBJ2-1 TRBV28 CASSNRDFIYNEQFF TGTGCCAGCAGCAACCGGGACTTCATTTACAATGAGCAGTTCTTC
- TRBD1 TRBJ2-7 TRBV7-9 CASSWNDRGESYEQYF TGTGCCAGCAGCTGGAACGACAGGGGGGAATCCTACGAGCAGTACTTC
once TRBD1 TRBJ2-1 TRBV27 CASSGDRANFFPFF TGTGCCAGCAGCGGGGACAGGGCGAATTTCTTCCCGTTCTTC
- - TRBJ2-7 TRBV6-5 CASRVAQVSDYEQYF TGTGCCAGCAGGGTAGCCCAGGTTTCGGACTACGAGCAGTACTTC
- TRBD1 TRBJ2-7 TRBV5-1 CASSLGWNSDRGYEQYF TGCGCCAGCAGCCTTGGATGGAATAGCGACAGGGGCTACGAGCAGTACTTC
- - TRBJ2-7 TRBV19 CASSIASSYEQYF TGTGCCAGTAGTATAGCCTCCAGCTACGAGCAGTACTTC
- - TRBJ1-1 TRBV2 CASRTWDQGHTEAFF TGTGCCAGCAGAACTTGGGACCAAGGGCACACTGAAGCTTTCTTT
- TRBD2 TRBJ2-1 TRBV2 CASSALTSGSYNEQFF TGTGCCAGCAGTGCCCTGACTAGCGGGTCCTACAATGAGCAGTTCTTC
- - TRBJ2-1 TRBV4-1 CASSHPSDPYNEQFF TGCGCCAGCAGCCACCCTAGCGACCCCTACAATGAGCAGTTCTTC